The next 6 T cell receptor beta chains were all read from a single sample in a study of spatial heterogeneity in lung cancer. From the 5' RACE reads, TCRdb called clonotypes with MiXCR, one entry per CDR3 protein. The data contain some 47,000 distinct CDR3 sequences, 7.6% of them seen just once; the ten biggest clones take up less than 15%. As to time point: sample taken at primary tumor resection. The study sequenced unsorted whole RNA from tumor, nontumor lung or frozen PBMC. Here the sequenced sample was PBMCs, taken at surgery. These receptors all come from a female donor with early-stage non-small cell lung cancer.

This clonotype was found many times. The genes are TRBV2 and TRBJ2-6; D not resolved. The V and J ends lost 5 bases and 0 bases respectively, with 20 bases between them. Looked up from germline, CDR1 is SNHLY and CDR2 is FYNNEI. There are 19 residues in the CDR3. CDR3 DNA sequence: TGTGCCAGCAGTCCATATCCTCGACGAGCATCCTCTGGGGCCAACGTCCTGACTTTC. Its protein is CASSPYPRRASSGANVLTF.

Only a few counts were recorded for this clonotype. The chain combines TRBV4-3 with TRBJ1-2; 7 bases are a match to TRBD1. V gave up 1 base and J gave up 4 bases; unmatched junction bases: 6. CDR1 is LGHNA and CDR2 is YSLEER in the germline V gene. The length of the CDR3 is 15 residues. The CDR3: CASSQVGGGGYGYTF. CDR3 sequence (DNA): TGCGCCAGCAGCCAAGTAGGGGGCGGTGGCTATGGCTACACCTTC.

A few counts support this clonotype. This chain joins TRBV30 and TRBJ1-1; D remains unclear. The CDR3 totals 13 residues. CDR1 and CDR2 (germline): GTSNPN, SVGIG (reference sequence). V lost 0 bases and J lost 4, with 9 bases in between. Here the CDR3 DNA reads TGTGCCTGGAGTGTGGGGAGAAGCACTGAAGCTTTCTTT. It encodes CAWSVGRSTEAFF.

This clonotype turned up a few times. V gene TRBV2 combines with J gene TRBJ1-2; D not resolved. This CDR3 has 16 amino acids. Trimming left V 1 base short and J 4 bases short, with 16 bases between. The germline CDR1 and CDR2 sequences are SNHLY and FYNNEI. CDR3 sequence reads: CASSEESREFGYGYTF. As DNA, the CDR3 is TGTGCCAGCAGTGAAGAAAGTCGGGAGTTTGGCTATGGCTACACCTTC.

The chain recombines TRBV19 with TRBJ1-5, with D unresolved. V was shortened by 5 bases and J by 0 bases, with 8 bases between the two germline ends. The CDR3 covers 14 residues. Per the germline V gene, CDR1 is LNHDA and CDR2 is SQIVND (reference sequence). CDR3 protein: CASSYGISNQPQHF. DNA for the CDR3: TGTGCCAGTAGTTACGGAATTAGCAATCAGCCCCAGCATTTT. The whole variable domain, remainder taken from reference TRBV19 and TRBJ1-5, is DGGITQSPKYLFRKEGQNVTLSCEQNLNHDAMYWYRQDPGQGLRLIYYSQIVNDFQKGDIAEGYSVSREKKESFPLTVTSAQKNPTAFYLCASSYGISNQPQHFGDGTRLSIL.

This clonotype has just a few counts. The V gene is TRBV6-5, the J gene TRBJ2-7; 11 bases line up with TRBD1. The V and J ends lost 6 bases and 6 bases, in that order; junction bases with no gene match: 7. The CDR3 is 14 residues long. Per germline, CDR1 MNHEY and CDR2 SVGAGI. CDR3 in DNA: TGTGCCAGCAGGCCCTCGGGACAGGGGGGCGAGCAGTACTTC. Amino acid sequence: CASRPSGQGGEQYF.